The TCR beta chain under discussion was sequenced for a study of early stage breast cancer tumors. This clone was recorded only once. Assay: immunoSEQ multiplex PCR; the TCRdb copy retains only in-frame clones and omits some. This table has around 31,000 clones, 74% appearing once. The CDR3 sequence is 15 residues long. Germline V gives CDR1 SGHDN, CDR2 FVKESK. Trimming cost V 2 bases and J 5 bases, with 13 bases left between them. The sequenced sample consisted of breast tumor tissue. The receptor was derived from a person aged 30-39 years with breast cancer. This chain joins TRBV14 and TRBJ1-3; D ambiguous. The CDR3, as DNA: TGTGCCAGCAGCCAACAGACGGACCTTAGAAACACCATATATTTT. Translated, it gives CASSQQTDLRNTIYF.